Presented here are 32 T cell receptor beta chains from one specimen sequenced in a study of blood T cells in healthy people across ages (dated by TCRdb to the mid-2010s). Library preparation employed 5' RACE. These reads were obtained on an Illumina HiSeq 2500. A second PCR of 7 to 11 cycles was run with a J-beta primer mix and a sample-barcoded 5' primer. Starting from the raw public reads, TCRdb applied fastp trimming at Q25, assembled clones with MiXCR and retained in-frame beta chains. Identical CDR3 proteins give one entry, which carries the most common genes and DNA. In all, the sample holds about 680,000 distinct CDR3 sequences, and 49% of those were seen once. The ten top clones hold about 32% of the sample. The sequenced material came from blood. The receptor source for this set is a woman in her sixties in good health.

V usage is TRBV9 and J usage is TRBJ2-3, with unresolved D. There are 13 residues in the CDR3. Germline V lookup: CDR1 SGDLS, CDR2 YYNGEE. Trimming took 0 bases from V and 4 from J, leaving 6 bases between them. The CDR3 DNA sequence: TGTGCCAGCAGCGTAGCTTATTCAGATACGCAGTATTTT. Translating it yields CASSVAYSDTQYF.

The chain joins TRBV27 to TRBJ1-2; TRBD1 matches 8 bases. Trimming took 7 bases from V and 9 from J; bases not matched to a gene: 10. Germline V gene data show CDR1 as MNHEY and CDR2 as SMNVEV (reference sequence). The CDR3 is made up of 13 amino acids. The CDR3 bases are TGTGCCAGCAAGGCGACAGGGGACCGACGCTACACCTTC. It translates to CASKATGDRRYTF.

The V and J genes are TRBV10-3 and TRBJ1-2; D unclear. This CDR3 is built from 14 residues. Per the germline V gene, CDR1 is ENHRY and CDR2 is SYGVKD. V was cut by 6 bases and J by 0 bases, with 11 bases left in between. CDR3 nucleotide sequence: TGTGCCATCAGGTCAGCCGACTCTAACTATGGCTACACCTTC. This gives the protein CAIRSADSNYGYTF.

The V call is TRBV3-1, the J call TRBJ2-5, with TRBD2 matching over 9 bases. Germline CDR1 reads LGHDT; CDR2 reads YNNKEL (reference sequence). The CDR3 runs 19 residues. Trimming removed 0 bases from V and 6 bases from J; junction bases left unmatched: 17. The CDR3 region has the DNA TGTGCCAGCAGCCAAGATCTCGGGAGGAAAGCAGCGGGGGGAAAGACCCAGTACTTC. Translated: CASSQDLGRKAAGGKTQYF.

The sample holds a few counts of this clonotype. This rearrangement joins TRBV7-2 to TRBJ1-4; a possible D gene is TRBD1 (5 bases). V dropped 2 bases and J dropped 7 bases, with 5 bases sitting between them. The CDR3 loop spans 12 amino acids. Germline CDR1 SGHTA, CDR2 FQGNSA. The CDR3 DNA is TGTGCCAGCAGCTTACAGGGTGAAAAACTGTTTTTT. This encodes CASSLQGEKLFF. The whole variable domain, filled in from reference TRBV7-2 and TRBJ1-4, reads GAGVSQSPSNKVTEKGKDVELRCDPISGHTALYWYRQSLGQGLEFLIYFQGNSAPDKSGLPSDRFSAERTGGSVSTLTIQRTQQEDSAVYLCASSLQGEKLFFGSGTQLSVL.

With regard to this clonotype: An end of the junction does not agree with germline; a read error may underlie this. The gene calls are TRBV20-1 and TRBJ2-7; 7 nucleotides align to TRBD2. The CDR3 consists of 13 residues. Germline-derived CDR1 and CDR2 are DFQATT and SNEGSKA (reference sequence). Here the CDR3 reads CSASRTSGYEQYF. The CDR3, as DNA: TGCAGCGCTAGCCGGACTAGTGGTTACGAGCAGTACTTC.

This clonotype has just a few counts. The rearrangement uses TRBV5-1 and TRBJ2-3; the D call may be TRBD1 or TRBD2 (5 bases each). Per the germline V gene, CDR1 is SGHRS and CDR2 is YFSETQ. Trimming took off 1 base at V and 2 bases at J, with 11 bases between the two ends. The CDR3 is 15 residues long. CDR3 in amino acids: CASSLMGDLTDTQYF. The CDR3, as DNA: TGCGCCAGCAGCTTGATGGGGGACCTCACAGATACGCAGTATTTT.

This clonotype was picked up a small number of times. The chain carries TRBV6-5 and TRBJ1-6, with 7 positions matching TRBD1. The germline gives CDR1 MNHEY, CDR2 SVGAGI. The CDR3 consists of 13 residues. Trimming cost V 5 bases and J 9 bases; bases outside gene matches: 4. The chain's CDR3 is CASSDRVASPLHF. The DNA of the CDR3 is TGTGCCAGCAGTGACAGGGTAGCTTCACCCCTCCACTTT.

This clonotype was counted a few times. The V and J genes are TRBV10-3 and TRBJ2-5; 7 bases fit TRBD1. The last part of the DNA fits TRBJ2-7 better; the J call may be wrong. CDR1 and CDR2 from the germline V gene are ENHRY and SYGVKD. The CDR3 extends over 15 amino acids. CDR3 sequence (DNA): TGTGCCATCAGTGAGGACAGGGCTCCCCTTGCCGAGCAGTACTTC. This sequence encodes CAISEDRAPLAEQYF.

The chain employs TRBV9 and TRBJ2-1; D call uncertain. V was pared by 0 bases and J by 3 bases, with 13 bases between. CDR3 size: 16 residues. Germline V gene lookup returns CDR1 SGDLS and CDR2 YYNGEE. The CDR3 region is CASSVDQGRYYNEQFF. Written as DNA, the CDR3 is TGTGCCAGCAGCGTAGACCAAGGACGATACTACAATGAGCAGTTCTTC.

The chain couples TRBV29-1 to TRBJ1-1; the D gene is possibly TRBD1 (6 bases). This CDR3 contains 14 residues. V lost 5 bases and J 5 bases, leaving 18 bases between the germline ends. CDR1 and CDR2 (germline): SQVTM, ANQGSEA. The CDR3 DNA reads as TGCAGCGTTACCACACGGGGGGGCGGGACTGAAGCTTTCTTT. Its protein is CSVTTRGGGTEAFF.

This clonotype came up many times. In nucleotides, the CDR3 is TGCAGCATCCCGGGCCTAGCAGACAATGAGCAGTTCTTC. Translated: CSIPGLADNEQFF. The J gene is TRBJ2-1, the V gene TRBV29-1, with D maybe TRBD2 (5 bases). Trimming removed 8 bases at V and 5 bases at J, with 16 bases between. CDR1 is SQVTM, CDR2 ANQGSEA, per germline. CDR3 length: 13 amino acids.

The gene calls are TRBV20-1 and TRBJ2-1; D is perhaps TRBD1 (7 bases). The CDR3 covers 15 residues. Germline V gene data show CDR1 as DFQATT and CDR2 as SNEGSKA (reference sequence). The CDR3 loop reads CSPWGRQGGPNEQFF. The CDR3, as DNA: TGCAGCCCTTGGGGACGGCAGGGGGGCCCGAATGAGCAGTTCTTC.

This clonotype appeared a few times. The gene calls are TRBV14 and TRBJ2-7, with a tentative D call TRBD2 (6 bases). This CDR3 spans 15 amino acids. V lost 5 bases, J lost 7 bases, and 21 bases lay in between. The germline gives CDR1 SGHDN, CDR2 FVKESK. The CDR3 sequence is CASSTGTPKTEEQYF. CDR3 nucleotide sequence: TGTGCCAGCAGCACCGGGACTCCCAAAACGGAGGAGCAGTACTTC.

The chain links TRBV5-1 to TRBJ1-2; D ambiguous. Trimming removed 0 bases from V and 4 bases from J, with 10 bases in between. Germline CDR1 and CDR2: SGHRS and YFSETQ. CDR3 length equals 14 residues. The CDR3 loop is CASSLEVRSYGYTF. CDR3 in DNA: TGCGCCAGCAGCTTGGAAGTACGGTCCTATGGCTACACCTTC.

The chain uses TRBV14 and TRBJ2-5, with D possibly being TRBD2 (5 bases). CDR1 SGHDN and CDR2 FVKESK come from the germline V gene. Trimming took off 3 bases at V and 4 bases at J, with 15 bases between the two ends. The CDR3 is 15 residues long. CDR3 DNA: TGTGCCAGCAGCCACGTTGACTACCGGGGAGAGACCCAGTACTTC. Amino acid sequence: CASSHVDYRGETQYF.

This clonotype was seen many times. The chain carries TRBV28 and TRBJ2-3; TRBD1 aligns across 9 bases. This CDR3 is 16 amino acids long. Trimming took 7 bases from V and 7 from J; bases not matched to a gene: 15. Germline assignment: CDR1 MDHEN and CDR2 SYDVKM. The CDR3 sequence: CASTQSRTGVKNTQYF. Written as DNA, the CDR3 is TGTGCCAGCACCCAATCCAGGACAGGGGTAAAGAATACGCAGTATTTT.

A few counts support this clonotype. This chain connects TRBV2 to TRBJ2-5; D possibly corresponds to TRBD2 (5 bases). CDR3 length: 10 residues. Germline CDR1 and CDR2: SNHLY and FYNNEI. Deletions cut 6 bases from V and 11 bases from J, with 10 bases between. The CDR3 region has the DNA TGTGCCAGCAGCCGGACTCGTCAGTACTTC. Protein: CASSRTRQYF.

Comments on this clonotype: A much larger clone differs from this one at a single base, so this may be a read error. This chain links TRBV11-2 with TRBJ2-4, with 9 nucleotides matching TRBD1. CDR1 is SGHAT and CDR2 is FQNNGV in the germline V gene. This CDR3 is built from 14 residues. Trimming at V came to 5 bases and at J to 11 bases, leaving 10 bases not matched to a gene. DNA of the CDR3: TGTGCCAGCAGCCGGGACAGGGAGGGCGACGTTCAGTACTTC. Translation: CASSRDREGDVQYF.

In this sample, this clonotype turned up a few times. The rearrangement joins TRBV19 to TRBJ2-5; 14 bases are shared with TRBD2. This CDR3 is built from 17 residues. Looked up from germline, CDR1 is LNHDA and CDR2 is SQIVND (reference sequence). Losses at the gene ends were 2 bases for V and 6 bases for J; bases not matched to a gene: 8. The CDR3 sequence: CASSIPGTSGSHKTQYF. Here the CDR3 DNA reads TGTGCCAGTAGTATACCCGGGACTAGCGGGAGCCACAAGACCCAGTACTTC. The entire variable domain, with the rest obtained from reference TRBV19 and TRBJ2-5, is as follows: DGGITQSPKYLFRKEGQNVTLSCEQNLNHDAMYWYRQDPGQGLRLIYYSQIVNDFQKGDIAEGYSVSREKKESFPLTVTSAQKNPTAFYLCASSIPGTSGSHKTQYFGPGTRLLVL.

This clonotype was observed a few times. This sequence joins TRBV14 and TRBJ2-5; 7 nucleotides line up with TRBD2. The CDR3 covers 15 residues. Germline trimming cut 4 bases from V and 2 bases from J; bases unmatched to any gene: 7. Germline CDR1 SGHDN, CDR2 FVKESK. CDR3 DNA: TGTGCCAGCAGCCGCGCGGGAGCGCTTCAAGAGACCCAGTACTTC. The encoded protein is CASSRAGALQETQYF.

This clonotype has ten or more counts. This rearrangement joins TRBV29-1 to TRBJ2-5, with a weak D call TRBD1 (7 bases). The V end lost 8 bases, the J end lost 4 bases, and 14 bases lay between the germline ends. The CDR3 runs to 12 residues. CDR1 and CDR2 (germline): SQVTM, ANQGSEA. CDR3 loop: CSTAGQIETQYF. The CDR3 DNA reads TGCAGCACTGCGGGACAGATAGAGACCCAGTACTTC.

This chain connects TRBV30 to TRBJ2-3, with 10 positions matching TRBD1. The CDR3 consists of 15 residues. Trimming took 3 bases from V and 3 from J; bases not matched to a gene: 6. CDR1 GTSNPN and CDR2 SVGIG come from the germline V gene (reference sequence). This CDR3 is CAWRGQGSRTDTQYF. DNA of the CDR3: TGTGCCTGGAGGGGACAGGGGTCGAGAACAGATACGCAGTATTTT. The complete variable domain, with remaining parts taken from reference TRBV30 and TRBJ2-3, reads SQTIHQWPATLVQPVGSPLSLECTVEGTSNPNLYWYRQAAGRGLQLLFYSVGIGQISSEVPQNLSASRPQDRQFILSSKKLLLSDSGFYLCAWRGQGSRTDTQYFGPGTRLTVL.

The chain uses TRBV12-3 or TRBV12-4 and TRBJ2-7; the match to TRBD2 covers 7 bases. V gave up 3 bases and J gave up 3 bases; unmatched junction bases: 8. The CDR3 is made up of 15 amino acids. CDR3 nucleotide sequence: TGTGCCAGCAGTTTGGGGGAGGGGCCGGGCTACGAGCAGTACTTC. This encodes CASSLGEGPGYEQYF.

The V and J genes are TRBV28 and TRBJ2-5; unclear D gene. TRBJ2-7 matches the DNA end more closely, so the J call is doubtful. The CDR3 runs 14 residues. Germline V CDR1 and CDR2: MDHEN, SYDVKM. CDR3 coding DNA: TGTGCCAGCAGCCTTAGCAGCTTTTCTCACGAGCAGTACTTC. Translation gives CASSLSSFSHEQYF.

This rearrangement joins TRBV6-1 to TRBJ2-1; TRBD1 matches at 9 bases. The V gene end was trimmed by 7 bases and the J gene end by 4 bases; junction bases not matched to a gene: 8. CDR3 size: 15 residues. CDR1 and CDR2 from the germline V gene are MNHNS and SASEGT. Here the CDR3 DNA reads TGTGCCAGCACGTCCGGGACAGGGTATTACAATGAGCAGTTCTTC. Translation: CASTSGTGYYNEQFF.

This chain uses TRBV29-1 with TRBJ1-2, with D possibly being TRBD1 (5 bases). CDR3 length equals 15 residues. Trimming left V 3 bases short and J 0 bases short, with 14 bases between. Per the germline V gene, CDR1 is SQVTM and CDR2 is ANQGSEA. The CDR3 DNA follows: TGCAGCGTTGAGGGGAGGGGTCGGGCTAACTATGGCTACACCTTC. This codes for CSVEGRGRANYGYTF.

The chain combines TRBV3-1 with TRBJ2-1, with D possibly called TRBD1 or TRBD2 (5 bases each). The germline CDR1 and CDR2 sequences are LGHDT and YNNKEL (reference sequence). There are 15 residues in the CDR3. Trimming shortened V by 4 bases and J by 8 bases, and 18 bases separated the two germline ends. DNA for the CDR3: TGTGCCAGCAGCCTTCAACCGGGACCAAGGGATGAGCAGTTCTTC. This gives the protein CASSLQPGPRDEQFF.

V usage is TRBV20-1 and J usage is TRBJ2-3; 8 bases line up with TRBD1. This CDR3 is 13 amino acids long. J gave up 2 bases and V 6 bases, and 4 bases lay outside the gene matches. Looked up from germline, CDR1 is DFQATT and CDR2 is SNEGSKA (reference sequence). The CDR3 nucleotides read TGCAGTGCCATGACAGGGGACACAGATACGCAGTATTTT. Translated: CSAMTGDTDTQYF.

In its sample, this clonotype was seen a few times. The CDR3 coding sequence is TGCAGCGCTTACAGTACTAGCACAGATACGCAGTATTTT. This translates into CSAYSTSTDTQYF. The chain has TRBV29-1 and TRBJ2-3; D uncertain. This CDR3 spans 13 amino acids. The germline V gene has CDR1 SQVTM and CDR2 ANQGSEA. Trimming took 7 bases from V and 0 from J, leaving 11 bases between them.

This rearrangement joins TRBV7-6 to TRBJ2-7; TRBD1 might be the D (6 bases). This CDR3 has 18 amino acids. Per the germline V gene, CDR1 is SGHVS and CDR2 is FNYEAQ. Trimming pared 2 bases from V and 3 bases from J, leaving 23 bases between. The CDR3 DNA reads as TGTGCCAGCAGCTTATCACCCCCTATACAGGGAGTAGGCTACGAGCAGTACTTC. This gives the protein CASSLSPPIQGVGYEQYF.

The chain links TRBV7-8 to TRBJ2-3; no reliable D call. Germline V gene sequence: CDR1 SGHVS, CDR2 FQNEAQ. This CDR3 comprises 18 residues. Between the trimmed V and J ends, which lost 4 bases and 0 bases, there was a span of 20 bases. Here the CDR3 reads CASSSTYRAVTSTDTQYF. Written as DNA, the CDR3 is TGTGCCAGCAGCTCGACCTACCGTGCAGTCACTAGCACAGATACGCAGTATTTT.